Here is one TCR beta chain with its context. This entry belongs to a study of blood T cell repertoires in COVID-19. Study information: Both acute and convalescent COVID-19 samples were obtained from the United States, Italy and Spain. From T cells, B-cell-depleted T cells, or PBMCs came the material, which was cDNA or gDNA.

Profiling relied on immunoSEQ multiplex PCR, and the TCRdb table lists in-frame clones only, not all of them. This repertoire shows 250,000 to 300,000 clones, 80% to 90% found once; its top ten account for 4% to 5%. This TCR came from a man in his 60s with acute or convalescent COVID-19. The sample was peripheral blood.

The CDR3 protein is CASSTRTGNTGELFF. CDR3 DNA: TGTGCCAGCAGCACCCGGACAGGAAACACCGGGGAGCTGTTTTTT. V gene TRBV21-1 combines with J gene TRBJ2-2; the table's TRBD1 call for D was not verified on the DNA. TRBV21-1 is a documented pseudogene. The CDR3 extends over 15 amino acids.